The clone carrying this T cell receptor (beta chain) was counted a few times. Its antigen is not known. This sample was included in a study of type 1 and type 2 diabetes patients. Overall study findings and caveats: A median of one highly-expanded CD4+ clone, covering 3% to 4.5% of reads, occurred in type 2 diabetes.

The PCR template was genomic DNA. A primer set of 30 forward and 13 reverse primers amplified the CDR3. MiXCR, applied by TCRdb to the multiplex PCR reads, yields one record per CDR3 protein. The sample includes fewer than 300,000 distinct CDR3 sequences, 40% to 50% of them seen just once. This CDR3 is 15 amino acids long. V lost 5 bases to trimming and J lost 5 bases, with 19 bases between them. Germline loops: CDR1 SGHAT, CDR2 FQNNGV. Each diabetic donor fulfilled classification criteria for either type 1 or type 2. The TCR originated in a man younger than 35 with type 2 diabetes. The sample taken for sequencing was peripheral blood mononuclear cells (PBMCs). The rearrangement uses TRBV11-2 and TRBJ2-7; D is uncertain. The CDR3 DNA is TGTGCCAGCAGCCTAGTCTTTGCTAAGGGCGACGAGCAGTACTTC. Residues: CASSLVFAKGDEQYF. Together with reference TRBV11-2 and TRBJ2-7, the CDR3 gives the full variable domain: EAGVAQSPRYKIIEKRQSVAFWCNPISGHATLYWYQQILGQGPKLLIQFQNNGVVDDSQLPKDRFSAERLKGVDSTLKIQPAKLEDSAVYLCASSLVFAKGDEQYFGPGTRLTVT.